These 24 T cell receptor beta chains came from one sample sequenced in a study of memory CD4+ T cells and cytomegalovirus serostatus. The sort gate was single viable CD3+CD4+CD8-CD45RO+ cells for memory CD4+ T cells. Clones were sequenced by immunoSEQ multiplex PCR, and TCRdb holds only the in-frame ones, with some missing. This table has 55,000 to 80,000 clones, about 75% appearing once. The sequenced sample consisted of memory CD4+ T cells from blood. These TCRs come from an adult in good health and CMV-seropositive.

The chain employs TRBV6-1 and TRBJ2-1; 7 bases line up with TRBD1. This CDR3 spans 17 amino acids. Trimming at V came to 4 bases and at J to 4 bases, leaving 13 bases not matched to a gene. Looked up from germline, CDR1 is MNHNS and CDR2 is SASEGT. In nucleotides, the CDR3 is TGTGCCAGCAGTGGCCCTCCGACAGGGTATCTTTACAATGAGCAGTTCTTC. This gives the protein CASSGPPTGYLYNEQFF.

The chain is built from TRBV11-2 and TRBJ2-1; D is unclear. CDR3 length: 17 amino acids. V shed 6 bases and J shed 0 bases, with 18 bases lying between them. Germline CDR1 and CDR2: SGHAT and FQNNGV. The CDR3, as DNA: TGTGCCAGCAGATCTATTGGGTCCGGCAGCTCCTACAATGAGCAGTTCTTC. Translating it yields CASRSIGSGSSYNEQFF.

This clone was counted only a few times. This chain connects TRBV19 to TRBJ1-5; the match to TRBD1 covers 7 bases. This CDR3 spans 17 amino acids. V gave up 1 base and J gave up 2 bases; unmatched junction bases: 8. CDR1 is LNHDA and CDR2 is SQIVND in the germline V gene (reference sequence). The chain's CDR3 is CASSIVFDREGNQPQHF. In DNA, the CDR3 is TGTGCCAGTAGTATAGTCTTCGACAGGGAAGGCAATCAGCCCCAGCATTTT.

This chain uses TRBV7-2 with TRBJ1-3; the D is unclear. Trimming removed 1 base from V and 2 bases from J, with 6 bases in between. From germline, CDR1 is SGHTA and CDR2 FQGNSA. The CDR3 is 14 amino acids. CDR3 sequence (DNA): TGTGCCAGCAGCTTAGGTTCTCCTGGAAACACCATATATTTT. Its translation is CASSLGSPGNTIYF.

The V call is TRBV5-1, the J call TRBJ1-1, with D tentatively TRBD1 (6 bases). Trimming left V 4 bases short and J 1 base short, with 17 bases between. CDR1 and CDR2 (germline): SGHRS, YFSETQ. CDR3 length: 16 residues. CDR3 loop: CASSRNIGTQNTEAFF. As DNA, the CDR3 is TGCGCCAGCAGCCGGAACATTGGGACACAGAACACTGAAGCTTTCTTT. The whole variable domain, remainder taken from reference TRBV5-1 and TRBJ1-1, is KAGVTQTPRYLIKTRGQQVTLSCSPISGHRSVSWYQQTPGQGLQFLFEYFSETQRNKGNFPGRFSGRQFSNSRSEMNVSTLELGDSALYLCASSRNIGTQNTEAFFGQGTRLTVV.

The genes are TRBV7-9 and TRBJ2-3; TRBD1 agrees at 9 bases. V lost 4 bases, J lost 2 bases, and 13 bases stayed unmatched. The germline V gene has CDR1 SEHNR and CDR2 FQNEAQ (reference sequence). The CDR3 sequence is 18 residues long. CDR3 coding DNA: TGTGCCAGCAGCTCCCTCTCCGGGGACAGGGAAGCCACAGATACGCAGTATTTT. Translated, it gives CASSSLSGDREATDTQYF.

The chain has TRBV7-2 and TRBJ2-5; 7 bases align to TRBD1. CDR1 is SGHTA, CDR2 FQGNSA, per germline. The CDR3 has 14 residues. With 5 bases clipped from V and 5 bases from J, the junction kept 8 bases outside the gene matches. In DNA form, the CDR3 reads TGTGCCAGCAGCCCCACGAGGGGGCGGGAGACCCAGTACTTC. It encodes CASSPTRGRETQYF.

Only one count was recorded for this clone. The genes are TRBV29-1 and TRBJ1-1; D unclear. The CDR3 length is 11 residues. V was trimmed by 3 bases and J by 2 bases, leaving 4 bases between them. Looked up from germline, CDR1 is SQVTM and CDR2 is ANQGSEA. The CDR3 sequence: CSVDGNTEAFF. CDR3 DNA: TGCAGCGTTGATGGCAACACTGAAGCTTTCTTT.

This clone was observed a single time. This sequence joins TRBV11-2 and TRBJ2-7; the D gene is possibly TRBD1 (5 bases). Trimming removed 2 bases at V and 5 bases at J, with 7 bases between. Germline V gene data show CDR1 as SGHAT and CDR2 as FQNNGV. There are 12 residues in the CDR3. The CDR3: CASSLQGHEQYF. Written as DNA, the CDR3 is TGTGCCAGCAGCTTACAGGGTCACGAGCAGTACTTC. The full variable domain, completed using reference TRBV11-2 and TRBJ2-7, is EAGVAQSPRYKIIEKRQSVAFWCNPISGHATLYWYQQILGQGPKLLIQFQNNGVVDDSQLPKDRFSAERLKGVDSTLKIQPAKLEDSAVYLCASSLQGHEQYFGPGTRLTVT.

As DNA, the CDR3 is TGTGCCAGCAGTGCTTTATTCAGCATCACTGAAGCTTTCTTT. This sequence encodes CASSALFSITEAFF. V usage is TRBV25-1 and J usage is TRBJ1-1; no reliable D call. CDR1 MGHDK and CDR2 SYGVNS come from the germline V gene. The CDR3 covers 14 residues. V gave up 4 bases and J gave up 4 bases, with 13 bases separating them.

J is TRBJ1-1 and V is TRBV27, with 8 bases aligning to TRBD1. CDR3 length equals 13 residues. Germline V CDR1 and CDR2: MNHEY, SMNVEV (reference sequence). V trimming: 8 bases; J trimming: 1 base; junction bases outside the gene matches: 3. For the CDR3, the DNA is TGTGCCAGCTGGGGACAGGCGAACACTGAAGCTTTCTTT. Encoded protein: CASWGQANTEAFF.

The chain links TRBV10-2 to TRBJ2-3; no clear D gene. CDR3 length: 14 amino acids. Germline values: CDR1 WSHSY, CDR2 SAAADI. Deletions cut 8 bases from V and 1 base from J, with 13 bases between. CDR3 sequence (DNA): TGCGCCAGCGTGGAATTCTCGCGCACAGATACGCAGTATTTT. Its protein product is CASVEFSRTDTQYF.

The rearrangement joins TRBV15 to TRBJ1-1; possibly TRBD1 for D (6 bases). The CDR3 extends over 15 amino acids. Trimming shortened V by 1 base and J by 2 bases, and 11 bases separated the two germline ends. Germline V lookup: CDR1 LNHNV, CDR2 YYDKDF (reference sequence). The CDR3 is CATSRGDNDNTEAFF. CDR3 in DNA: TGTGCCACCAGCAGAGGGGACAACGATAACACTGAAGCTTTCTTT.

This clone was picked up a small number of times. The chain links TRBV7-6 to TRBJ2-7; 15 bases agree with TRBD2. J gave up 2 bases and V 5 bases, and 4 bases lay outside the gene matches. The germline CDR1 and CDR2 sequences are SGHVS and FNYEAQ. This CDR3 has 16 amino acids. The CDR3 DNA reads TGTGCCAGCAGCCGGACTAGCGGGGGGGCCACCTACGAGCAGTACTTC. Amino acid sequence: CASSRTSGGATYEQYF.

This clone was recorded once. V and J are TRBV28 and TRBJ2-5; 7 positions agree with TRBD1. Germline loops: CDR1 MDHEN, CDR2 SYDVKM. The CDR3 length is 14 residues. The junction had 4 bases not matched to a gene; V was cut back by 5 bases and J by 1 base. The CDR3 DNA sequence: TGTGCCAGCAGTAACCGGGACAGCCAAGAGACCCAGTACTTC. Amino acids: CASSNRDSQETQYF.

The V and J genes are TRBV5-6 and TRBJ2-5; D is ambiguous. Trimming took off 4 bases at V and 5 bases at J, with 15 bases between the two ends. The CDR3 extends over 14 amino acids. CDR1 is SGHDT, CDR2 YYEEEE, per germline. DNA for the CDR3: TGTGCCAGCAGCCCTGACCCGCGTGGGGAGACCCAGTACTTC. Translation: CASSPDPRGETQYF.

The chain recombines TRBV9 with TRBJ2-7; D gene uncertain. V dropped 0 bases and J dropped 5 bases, with 12 bases sitting between them. CDR1 and CDR2 from the germline V gene are SGDLS and YYNGEE. The CDR3 runs 14 residues. This CDR3 reads CASSVGQRPHEQYF. The CDR3 DNA sequence: TGTGCCAGCAGCGTAGGACAAAGACCCCACGAGCAGTACTTC.

This clone has a single count. The CDR3 is CASSWTAHTGELFF. The CDR3, as DNA: TGTGCCAGCAGTTGGACAGCTCACACCGGGGAGCTGTTTTTT. This chain connects TRBV27 to TRBJ2-2; the D gene is possibly TRBD1 (6 bases). CDR1 MNHEY and CDR2 SMNVEV come from the germline V gene (reference sequence). The CDR3 runs 14 residues. Trimming pared 4 bases from V and 3 bases from J, leaving 9 bases between.

The chain uses TRBV6-1 and TRBJ1-5, with D possibly being TRBD1 (6 bases). V gave up 7 bases and J gave up 1 base, with 11 bases separating them. Per germline, CDR1 MNHNS and CDR2 SASEGT. The CDR3 extends over 14 amino acids. The CDR3: CASNPDRSNQPQHF. The CDR3 DNA reads TGTGCCAGCAACCCCGACAGGAGCAATCAGCCCCAGCATTTT.

This clone was detected only a few times. The chain combines TRBV28 with TRBJ2-1, with TRBD2 matching 10 bases. CDR3 length: 17 residues. Trimming at V came to 4 bases and at J to 0 bases, leaving 6 bases not matched to a gene. Germline V gene lookup returns CDR1 MDHEN and CDR2 SYDVKM. CDR3 protein: CASSSPSGRSSYNEQFF. DNA of the CDR3: TGTGCCAGCAGTTCCCCTAGCGGGAGAAGCTCCTACAATGAGCAGTTCTTC.

V and J are TRBV7-2 and TRBJ2-7, with 8 positions matching TRBD1. J gave up 6 bases and V 2 bases, and 3 bases lay outside the gene matches. Germline assignment: CDR1 SGHTA and CDR2 FQGNSA. The CDR3 extends over 13 amino acids. The CDR3 protein is CASSLQGASEQYF. The CDR3 DNA reads as TGTGCCAGCAGCTTACAGGGGGCATCCGAGCAGTACTTC.

The chain combines TRBV4-1 with TRBJ2-4; maybe TRBD2 (7 bases). Germline lookup yields CDR1 MGHRA and CDR2 YSYEKL. The CDR3 extends over 16 amino acids. Trimming took off 3 bases at V and 5 bases at J, with 17 bases between the two ends. In DNA form, the CDR3 reads TGCGCCAGCAGCCAGGGCTGGGGGGGCGCCGAAAACATTCAGTACTTC. This translates into CASSQGWGGAENIQYF.

This sequence joins TRBV28 and TRBJ1-4, with TRBD1 matching over 10 bases. After removal of 6 bases from V and 6 bases from J, the junction contained 7 bases not matched to a gene. CDR1 MDHEN and CDR2 SYDVKM come from the germline V gene. The CDR3 is 15 residues long. The CDR3 is CASRRMGQGHEKLFF. The CDR3 nucleotides read TGTGCCAGCAGACGTATGGGACAGGGGCATGAAAAACTGTTTTTT. Looking up the rest from reference TRBV28 and TRBJ1-4 gives the full variable domain: DVKVTQSSRYLVKRTGEKVFLECVQDMDHENMFWYRQDPGLGLRLIYFSYDVKMKEKGDIPEGYSVSREKKERFSLILESASTNQTSMYLCASRRMGQGHEKLFFGSGTQLSVL.

This rearrangement joins TRBV6-5 to TRBJ1-2; D unclear. V lost 2 bases, J lost 8 bases, and 18 bases lay in between. The V gene's germline CDR1 is MNHEY and CDR2 SVGAGI. CDR3 length: 15 residues. CDR3 nucleotides: TGTGCCAGCAGTTACCGCAAGGACCCACCCGGGGGCTACACCTTC. Its protein product is CASSYRKDPPGGYTF.